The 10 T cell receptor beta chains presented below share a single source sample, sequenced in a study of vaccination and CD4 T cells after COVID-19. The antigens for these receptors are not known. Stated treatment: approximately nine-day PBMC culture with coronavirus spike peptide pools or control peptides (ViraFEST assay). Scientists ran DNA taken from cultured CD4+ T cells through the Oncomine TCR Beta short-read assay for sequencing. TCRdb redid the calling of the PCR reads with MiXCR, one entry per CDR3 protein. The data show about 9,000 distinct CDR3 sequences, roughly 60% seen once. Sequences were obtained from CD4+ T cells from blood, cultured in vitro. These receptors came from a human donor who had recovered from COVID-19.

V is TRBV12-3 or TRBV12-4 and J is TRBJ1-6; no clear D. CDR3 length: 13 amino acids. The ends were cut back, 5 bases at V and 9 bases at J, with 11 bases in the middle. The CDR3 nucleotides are TGTGCCAGCAGTCGTGCTCCGGGTTCACCCCTCCACTTT. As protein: CASSRAPGSPLHF.

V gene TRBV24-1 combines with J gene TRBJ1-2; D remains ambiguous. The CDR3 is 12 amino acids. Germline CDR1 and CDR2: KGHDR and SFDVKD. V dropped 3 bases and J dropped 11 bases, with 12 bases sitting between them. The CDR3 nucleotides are TGTGCCACCAGTGATCGCAGATCGGAGTACACCTTC. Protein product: CATSDRRSEYTF.

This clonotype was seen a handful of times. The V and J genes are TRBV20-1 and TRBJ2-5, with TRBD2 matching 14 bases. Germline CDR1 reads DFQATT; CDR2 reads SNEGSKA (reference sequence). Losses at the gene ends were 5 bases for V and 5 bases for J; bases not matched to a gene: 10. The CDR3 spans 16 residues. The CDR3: CSAWTSGRTLGETQYF. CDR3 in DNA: TGCAGTGCTTGGACTAGCGGGAGGACCCTCGGGGAGACCCAGTACTTC.

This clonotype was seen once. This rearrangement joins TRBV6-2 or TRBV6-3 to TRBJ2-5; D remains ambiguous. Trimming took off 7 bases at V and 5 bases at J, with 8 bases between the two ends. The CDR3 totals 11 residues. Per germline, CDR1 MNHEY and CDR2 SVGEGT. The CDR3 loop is CASKGRETQYF. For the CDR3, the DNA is TGTGCCAGCAAGGGCAGGGAGACCCAGTACTTC.

For the CDR3, the DNA is TGCAGTGCTGACAGGGGTAATTTCTATGGCTACACCTTC. Its translation is CSADRGNFYGYTF. The rearrangement links TRBV20-1 to TRBJ1-2; TRBD1 agrees at 8 bases. This CDR3 has 13 amino acids. V shed 5 bases and J 4 bases; nucleotides not matched to a gene: 6. CDR1 is DFQATT and CDR2 is SNEGSKA in the germline V gene (reference sequence).

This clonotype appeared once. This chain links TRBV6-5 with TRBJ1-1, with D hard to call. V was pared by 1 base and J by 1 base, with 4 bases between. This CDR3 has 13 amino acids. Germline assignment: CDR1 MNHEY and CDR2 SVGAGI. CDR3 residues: CASSYFTNTEAFF. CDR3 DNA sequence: TGTGCCAGCAGTTACTTTACGAACACTGAAGCTTTCTTT.

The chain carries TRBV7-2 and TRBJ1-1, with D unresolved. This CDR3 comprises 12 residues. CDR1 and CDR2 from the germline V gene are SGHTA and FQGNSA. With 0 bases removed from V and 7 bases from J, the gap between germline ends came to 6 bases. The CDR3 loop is CASSLARGEAFF. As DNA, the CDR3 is TGTGCCAGCAGCTTAGCGCGGGGTGAAGCTTTCTTT.

Here the CDR3 reads CSARPWQDGQPQHF. CDR3 bases: TGCAGTGCTAGACCCTGGCAGGATGGTCAGCCCCAGCATTTT. The chain has TRBV20-1 and TRBJ1-5, with D unclear. The V end was cut by 2 bases, the J end by 6 bases, with 14 bases between. The germline gives CDR1 DFQATT, CDR2 SNEGSKA (reference sequence). This CDR3 region has 14 residues.

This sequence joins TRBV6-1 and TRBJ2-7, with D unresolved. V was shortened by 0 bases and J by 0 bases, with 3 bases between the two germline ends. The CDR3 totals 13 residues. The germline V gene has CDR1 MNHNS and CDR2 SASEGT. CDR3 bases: TGTGCCAGCAGTGAAGCCGCCTCCTACGAGCAGTACTTC. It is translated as CASSEAASYEQYF.

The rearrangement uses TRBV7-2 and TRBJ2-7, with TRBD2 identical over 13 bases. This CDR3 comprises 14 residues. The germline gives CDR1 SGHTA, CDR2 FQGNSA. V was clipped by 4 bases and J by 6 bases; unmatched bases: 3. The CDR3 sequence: CASSSTSGRGEQYF. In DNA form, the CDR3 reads TGTGCCAGCAGCTCCACTAGCGGGAGGGGCGAGCAGTACTTC.